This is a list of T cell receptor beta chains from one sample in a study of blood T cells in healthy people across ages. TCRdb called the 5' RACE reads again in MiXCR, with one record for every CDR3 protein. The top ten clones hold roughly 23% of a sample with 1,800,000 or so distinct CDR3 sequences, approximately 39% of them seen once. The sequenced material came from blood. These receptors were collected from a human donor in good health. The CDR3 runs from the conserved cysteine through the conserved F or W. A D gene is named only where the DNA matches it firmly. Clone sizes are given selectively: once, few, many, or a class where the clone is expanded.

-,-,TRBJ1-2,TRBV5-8,TGTGCCAGCAGCTTGTGGGGGAGTAATAACTATGGCTACACCTTC,CASSLWGSNNYGYTF
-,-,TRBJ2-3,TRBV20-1,TGCAGTGCCCCACACCAAACGCAGTATTTT,CSAPHQTQYF
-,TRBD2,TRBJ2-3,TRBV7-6,TGTGCCGGCAGCTCCCTGATTAGCGGGGGGCCAGATACGCAGTATTTT,CAGSSLISGGPDTQYF
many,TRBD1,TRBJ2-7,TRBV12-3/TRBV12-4,TGTGCCAGCAGTCTTCGACAGGGGGCCGACGAGCAGTACTTC,CASSLRQGADEQYF
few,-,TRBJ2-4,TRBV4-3,TGCGCCAGCAGCCAAGATAGCCAGGGGGGGCAGTACTTC,CASSQDSQGGQYF
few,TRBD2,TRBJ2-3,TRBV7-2,TGTGCCAGCAGCCTACGGGGACTAGCGGAGATCCCAGATACGCAGTATTTT,CASSLRGLAEIPDTQYF
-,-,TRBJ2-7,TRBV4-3,TGCGCCAGCAGCCCGCTAGCTCATTCTCGGGGTGAGCAGTACTTC,CASSPLAHSRGEQYF
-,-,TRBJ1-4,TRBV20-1,TGCAGTGCTACCAGGGTGACTAATGAAAAACTGTTTTTT,CSATRVTNEKLFF
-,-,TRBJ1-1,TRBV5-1,TGCGCCAGCAGCACGCATGGGGCCTCGGGCACTGAAGCTTTCTTT,CASSTHGASGTEAFF
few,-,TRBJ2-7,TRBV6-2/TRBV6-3,TGTGCCAGCTATTCCCCTAGCGAGAACTACTACGAGCAGTACTTC,CASYSPSENYYEQYF
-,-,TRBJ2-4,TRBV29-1,TGCAGCGTTGAATACGGGCGAACGGGGCAGTACTTC,CSVEYGRTGQYF
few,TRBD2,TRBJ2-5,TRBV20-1,TGCAGTGCTAGAGATTTTACGCGGGGGGCGGAGACCCAGTACTTC,CSARDFTRGAETQYF
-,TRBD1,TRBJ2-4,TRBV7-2,TGTGCCAGCAGCTTATTACTGGACAGGAGCAAGCAGTACTTC,CASSLLLDRSKQYF
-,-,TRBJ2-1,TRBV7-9,TGTGCCAGCAGCTGGACGAGGAATGAGCAGTTCTTC,CASSWTRNEQFF
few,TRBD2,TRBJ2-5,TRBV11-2,TGTGCCAGCAGCTCAAGCGGGACTAGCGGGGGGGTGGGAGAGACCCAGTACTTC,CASSSSGTSGGVGETQYF
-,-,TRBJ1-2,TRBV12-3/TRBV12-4,TGTGCCAGCAGTTTAGTGAACAGGAACTATGGCTACACCTTC,CASSLVNRNYGYTF
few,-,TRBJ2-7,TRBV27,TGTGCCAGCAGTCCCCTTAGCGGATACGAGCAGTACTTC,CASSPLSGYEQYF
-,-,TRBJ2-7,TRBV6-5,TGTGCCAGCAGTCCCGACAGGCCCGCTAGAGGCTACGAGCAGTACTTC,CASSPDRPARGYEQYF
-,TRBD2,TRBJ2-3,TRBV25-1,TGTGCCAGCTTGCGACTAGCGGGCCCCGTCACTGATACGCAGTATTTT,CASLRLAGPVTDTQYF
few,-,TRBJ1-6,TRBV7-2,TGTGCCAGCAGCTTAGGCTTCTTCTGGGGGGAAAATTCACCCCTCCACTTT,CASSLGFFWGENSPLHF
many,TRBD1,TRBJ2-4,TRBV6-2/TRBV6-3,TGTGCCAGCATCCTGACAGGGGGTTCTAAAAACATTCAGTACTTC,CASILTGGSKNIQYF
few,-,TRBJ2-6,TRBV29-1,TGCAGCGTTGAAGAAGGGTCACGCACTGGGGCCAACGTCCTGACTTTC,CSVEEGSRTGANVLTF
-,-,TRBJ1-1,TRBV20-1,TGCGCCCCTAGGGAGGCGGTGAACACTGAAGCTTTCTTT,CAPREAVNTEAFF
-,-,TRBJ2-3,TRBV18,TGTGCCAGCTCACCAATGCAGAGCACAGATACGCAGTATTTT,CASSPMQSTDTQYF
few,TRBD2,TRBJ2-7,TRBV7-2,TGTGCCAGCAGCTTAGCGACTAGCACGACCTACGAGCAGTACTTC,CASSLATSTTYEQYF
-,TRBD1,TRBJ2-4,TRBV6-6,TGTGCCATTTCCGGGACAGGAGGGTCCATTCAGTACTTC,CAISGTGGSIQYF
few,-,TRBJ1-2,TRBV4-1,TGCGCCAGCAGCCAAGAGCTACAGAGCCCGGCCACCTTC,CASSQELQSPATF
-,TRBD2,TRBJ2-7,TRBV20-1,TGCAGTGCTAAGCGGGGGGGCCTCTACGAGCAGTACTTC,CSAKRGGLYEQYF
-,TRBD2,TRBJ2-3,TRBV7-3,TGTGCCAGCAGCATCGGACTAGCGGCTAGCACAGATACGCAGTATTTT,CASSIGLAASTDTQYF
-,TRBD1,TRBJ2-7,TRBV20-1,TGCAGTGCGATTGAGGTTTTGGGACAGGGGATCAGAGCGTACGAGCAGTACTTC,CSAIEVLGQGIRAYEQYF
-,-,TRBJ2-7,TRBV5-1,TGCGCCAGCAGCTTGGCGCCCAATGAGCAGTACTTC,CASSLAPNEQYF
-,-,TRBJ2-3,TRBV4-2,TGTGCCAGCAGCCGGGTCATGTTGGGGCAGGGGAGCACAGATACGCAGTATTTT,CASSRVMLGQGSTDTQYF
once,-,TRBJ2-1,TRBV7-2,TGTGCCAGCAGCGAACGGCCGGGACACGGAAAGCAGTTCTTC,CASSERPGHGKQFF
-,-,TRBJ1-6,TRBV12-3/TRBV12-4,TGTGCCAGCAGTACTTGGACAGACCAGGATTCACCCCTCCACTTT,CASSTWTDQDSPLHF
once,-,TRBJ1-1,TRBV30,TGTGCCTGGAGTGGGGGGGCCGAAGCTTTCTTT,CAWSGGAEAFF
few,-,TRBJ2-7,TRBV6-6,TGTGCCAGCAGGGAACTGATTAGCTCCTACGAGCAGTACTTC,CASRELISSYEQYF
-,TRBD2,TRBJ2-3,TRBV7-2,TGTGCCAGCAGCTTTTGGACTAGCGGGCCAGATACGCAGTATTTT,CASSFWTSGPDTQYF
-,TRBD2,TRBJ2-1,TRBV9,TGTGCCAGCAGCGTAGGGGGTAGCGGGTACCAAGAGACCCAGTTCTTC,CASSVGGSGYQETQFF
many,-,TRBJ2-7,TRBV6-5,TGTGCCAGCAGTTGGACCGGGATAGGGGTCTACGAGCAGTACTTC,CASSWTGIGVYEQYF
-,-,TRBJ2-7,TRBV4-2,TGTGCCAGTAGCCATGAGGGGATTTCCTCCTACGAGCAGTACTTC,CASSHEGISSYEQYF
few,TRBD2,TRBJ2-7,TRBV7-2,TGTGCCAGCAGCTTTAGCGGGGGGCACCACGAGCAGTACTTC,CASSFSGGHHEQYF
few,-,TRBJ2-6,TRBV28,TGTGCCAGCAGTTCCACGGCGGCCAACGTCCTGACTTTC,CASSSTAANVLTF
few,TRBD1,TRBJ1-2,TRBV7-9,TGTGCCAGCAGCCTAGAGAGGGGGCACTATGGCTACACCTTC,CASSLERGHYGYTF
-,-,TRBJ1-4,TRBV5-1,-,CASSLVGQGSRRWFF
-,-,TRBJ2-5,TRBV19,TGTGCCAGTAGCCCCCAGCGTGGAGTTCAAGAGACCCAGTACTTC,CASSPQRGVQETQYF
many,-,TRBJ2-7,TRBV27,TGTGCCAGCAGTTCCAGGATTTCATACGAGCAGTACTTC,CASSSRISYEQYF